The present entry profiles one TCR beta chain with its context. No antigen is known for it. PCR employed 60 Vbeta and 13 Jbeta primers. TCRdb's copy holds only in-frame clones and misses some; the assay was immunoSEQ multiplex PCR. This table holds 100,000 to 150,000 clones, around two thirds found once. Germline lookup yields CDR1 SGHAT and CDR2 FQNNGV. This CDR3 spans 15 amino acids. Trimming took 1 base from V and 4 from J; bases not matched to a gene: 5. These donors, healthy bone marrow donors, were studied. This specimen belongs to a study of cytomegalovirus exposure and HLA in healthy donors. Study-level findings and limits: Earlier results showed most TCR beta V segments being productive about 90% or about 30% of the time. In a later analysis, at a false discovery rate of 0.05, some 17,000 TCR beta sequences were associated with HLA alleles.

The rearrangement joins TRBV11-2 to TRBJ1-2; 8 positions agree with TRBD1. This receptor was identified in a woman aged 35 to 49 in good health and CMV-seropositive. Sequenced: PBMCs. The CDR3 DNA follows: TGTGCCAGCAGCTTAGGGACAGGGAGTCGCTATGGCTACACCTTC. Translating gives CASSLGTGSRYGYTF.